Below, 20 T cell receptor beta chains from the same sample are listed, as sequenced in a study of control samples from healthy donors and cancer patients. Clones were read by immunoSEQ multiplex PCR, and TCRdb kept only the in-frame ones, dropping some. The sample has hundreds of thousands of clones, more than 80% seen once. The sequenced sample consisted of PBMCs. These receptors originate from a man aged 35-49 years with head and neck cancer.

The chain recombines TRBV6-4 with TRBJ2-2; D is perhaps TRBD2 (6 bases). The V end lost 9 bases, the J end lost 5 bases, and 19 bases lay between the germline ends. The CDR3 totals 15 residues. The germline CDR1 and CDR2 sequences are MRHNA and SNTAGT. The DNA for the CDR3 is TGTGCCAGGGGCCCGGGGGTGGAGCGTACCGGGGAGCTGTTTTTT. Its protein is CARGPGVERTGELFF.

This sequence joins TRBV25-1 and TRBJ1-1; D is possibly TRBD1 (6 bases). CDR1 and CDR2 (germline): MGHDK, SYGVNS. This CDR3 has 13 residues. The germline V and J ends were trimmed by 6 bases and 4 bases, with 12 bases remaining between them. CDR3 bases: TGTGCCAGCAGATCCAGGGGAAGCACTGAAGCTTTCTTT. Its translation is CASRSRGSTEAFF.

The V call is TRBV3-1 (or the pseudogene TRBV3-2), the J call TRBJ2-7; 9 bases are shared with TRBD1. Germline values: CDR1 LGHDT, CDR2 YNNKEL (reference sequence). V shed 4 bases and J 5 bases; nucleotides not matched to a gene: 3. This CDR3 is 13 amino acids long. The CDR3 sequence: CASSPGQGNEQYF. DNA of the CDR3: TGTGCCAGCAGCCCGGGACAGGGTAACGAGCAGTACTTC.

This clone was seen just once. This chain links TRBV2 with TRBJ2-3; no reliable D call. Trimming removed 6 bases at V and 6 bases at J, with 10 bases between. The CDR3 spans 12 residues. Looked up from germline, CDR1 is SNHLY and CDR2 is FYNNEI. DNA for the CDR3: TGTGCCAGCAGCGCCTTCGACGATACGCAGTATTTT. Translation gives CASSAFDDTQYF.

CDR3 sequence: CASSSNSPLHF. As DNA, the CDR3 is TGTGCCAGCAGTTCAAATTCACCCCTCCACTTT. This chain links TRBV28 with TRBJ1-6; no firm D call. The CDR3 consists of 11 residues. Trimming took 4 bases from V and 7 from J, leaving 2 bases between them. Germline loops: CDR1 MDHEN, CDR2 SYDVKM. Full variable domain (missing parts from reference TRBV28 and TRBJ1-6): DVKVTQSSRYLVKRTGEKVFLECVQDMDHENMFWYRQDPGLGLRLIYFSYDVKMKEKGDIPEGYSVSREKKERFSLILESASTNQTSMYLCASSSNSPLHFGNGTRLTVT.

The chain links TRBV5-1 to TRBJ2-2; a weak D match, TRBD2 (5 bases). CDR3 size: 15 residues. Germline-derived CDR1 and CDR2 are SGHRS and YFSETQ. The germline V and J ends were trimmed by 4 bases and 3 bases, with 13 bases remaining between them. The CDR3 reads CASSAAPGDTGELFF. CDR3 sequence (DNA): TGCGCCAGCAGCGCGGCGCCCGGGGACACCGGGGAGCTGTTTTTT.

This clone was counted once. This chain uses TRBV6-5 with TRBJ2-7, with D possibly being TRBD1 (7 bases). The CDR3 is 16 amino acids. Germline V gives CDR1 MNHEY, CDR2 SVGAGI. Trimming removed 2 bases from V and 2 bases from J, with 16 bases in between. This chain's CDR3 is CASSYTPAGQTYEQYF. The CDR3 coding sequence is TGTGCCAGCAGTTACACTCCGGCGGGACAGACCTACGAGCAGTACTTC.

DNA for the CDR3: TGTGCCTGGGCCCTGGGGCGCAGCGGGGGGCCCCAGCATTTT. Its translation is CAWALGRSGGPQHF. This chain links TRBV30 with TRBJ1-5; TRBD1 is a possible D gene (5 bases). The length of the CDR3 is 14 residues. Deletions cut 5 bases from V and 9 bases from J, with 20 bases between. The germline V gene has CDR1 GTSNPN and CDR2 SVGIG (reference sequence). The full variable domain, with the rest looked up from reference TRBV30 and TRBJ1-5, is SQTIHQWPATLVQPVGSPLSLECTVEGTSNPNLYWYRQAAGRGLQLLFYSVGIGQISSEVPQNLSASRPQDRQFILSSKKLLLSDSGFYLCAWALGRSGGPQHFGDGTRLSIL.

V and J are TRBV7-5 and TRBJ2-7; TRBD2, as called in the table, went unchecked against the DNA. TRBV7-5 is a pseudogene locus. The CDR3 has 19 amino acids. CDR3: CARSLHRGGSRELPYEQYF. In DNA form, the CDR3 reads TGTGCCAGAAGCTTACATAGGGGGGGGTCTAGGGAGCTCCCCTACGAGCAGTACTTC.

CDR3 region: CASSLEGRVNQPQHF. The CDR3 bases are TGTGCCAGCAGCTTGGAAGGGAGGGTTAATCAGCCCCAGCATTTT. J is TRBJ1-5 and V is TRBV5-5; the D is unclear. Trimming left V 0 bases short and J 4 bases short, with 11 bases between. From germline, CDR1 is SGHKS and CDR2 YYEKEE (reference sequence). CDR3 length: 15 residues.

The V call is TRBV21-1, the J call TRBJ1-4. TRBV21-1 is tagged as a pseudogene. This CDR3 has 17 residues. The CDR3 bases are TGTGCCAGCACCAAAGTCCCCCCGGCGGCTCATAATGAAAAACTGTTTTTT. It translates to CASTKVPPAAHNEKLFF.

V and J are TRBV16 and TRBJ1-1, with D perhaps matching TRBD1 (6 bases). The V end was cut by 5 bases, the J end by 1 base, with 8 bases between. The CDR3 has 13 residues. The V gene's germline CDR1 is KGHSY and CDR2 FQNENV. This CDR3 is CASSTQGNTEAFF. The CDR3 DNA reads TGTGCCAGCAGCACACAGGGGAACACTGAAGCTTTCTTT.

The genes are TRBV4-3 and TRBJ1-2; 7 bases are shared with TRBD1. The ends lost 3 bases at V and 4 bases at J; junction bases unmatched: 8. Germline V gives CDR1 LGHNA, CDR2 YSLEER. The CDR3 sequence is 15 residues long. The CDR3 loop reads CASSQTGRAAYGYTF. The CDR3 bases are TGCGCCAGCAGCCAGACAGGGAGGGCCGCCTATGGCTACACCTTC.

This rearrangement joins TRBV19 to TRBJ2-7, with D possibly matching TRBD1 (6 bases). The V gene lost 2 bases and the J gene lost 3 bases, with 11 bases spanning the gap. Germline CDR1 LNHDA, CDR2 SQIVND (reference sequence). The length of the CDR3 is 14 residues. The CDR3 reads CASSIQGNGYEQYF. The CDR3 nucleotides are TGTGCCAGTAGTATACAGGGGAATGGCTACGAGCAGTACTTC.

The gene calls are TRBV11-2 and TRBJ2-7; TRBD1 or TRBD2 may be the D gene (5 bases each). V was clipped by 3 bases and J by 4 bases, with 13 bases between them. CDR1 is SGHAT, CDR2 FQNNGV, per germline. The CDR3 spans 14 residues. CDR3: CASSFSEGEYEQYF. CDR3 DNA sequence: TGTGCCAGCAGCTTCTCTGAAGGGGAGTACGAGCAGTACTTC.

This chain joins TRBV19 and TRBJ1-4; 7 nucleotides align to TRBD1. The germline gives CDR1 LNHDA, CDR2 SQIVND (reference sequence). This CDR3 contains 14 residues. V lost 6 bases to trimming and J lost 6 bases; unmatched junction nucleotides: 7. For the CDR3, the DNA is TGTGCCAGTAGGAGACAGGGAGTGCATGAAAAACTGTTTTTT. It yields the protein CASRRQGVHEKLFF. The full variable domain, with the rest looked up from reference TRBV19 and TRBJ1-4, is DGGITQSPKYLFRKEGQNVTLSCEQNLNHDAMYWYRQDPGQGLRLIYYSQIVNDFQKGDIAEGYSVSREKKESFPLTVTSAQKNPTAFYLCASRRQGVHEKLFFGSGTQLSVL.

DNA for the CDR3: TGCGCCAGCAGCCAAGCAGGGGGCCAGGCCTTCAACACTGAAGCTTTCTTT. It translates to CASSQAGGQAFNTEAFF. V usage is TRBV4-3 and J usage is TRBJ1-1, with 8 bases aligning to TRBD1. Germline V gene lookup returns CDR1 LGHNA and CDR2 YSLEER. Trimming at V came to 1 base and at J to 2 bases, leaving 9 bases not matched to a gene. The length of the CDR3 is 17 residues.

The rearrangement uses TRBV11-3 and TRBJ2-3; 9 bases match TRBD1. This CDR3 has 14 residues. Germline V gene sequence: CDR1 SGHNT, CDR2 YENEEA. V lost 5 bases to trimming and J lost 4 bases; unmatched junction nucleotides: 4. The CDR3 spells CASSRDRAADTQYF. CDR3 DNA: TGTGCCAGCAGCCGGGACAGGGCGGCAGATACGCAGTATTTT.

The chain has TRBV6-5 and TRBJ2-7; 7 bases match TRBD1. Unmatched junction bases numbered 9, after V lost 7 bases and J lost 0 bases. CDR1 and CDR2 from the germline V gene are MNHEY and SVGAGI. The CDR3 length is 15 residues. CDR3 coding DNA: TGTGCCAGCAAACCGGGACAGCGGCTCTCCTACGAGCAGTACTTC. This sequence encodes CASKPGQRLSYEQYF.

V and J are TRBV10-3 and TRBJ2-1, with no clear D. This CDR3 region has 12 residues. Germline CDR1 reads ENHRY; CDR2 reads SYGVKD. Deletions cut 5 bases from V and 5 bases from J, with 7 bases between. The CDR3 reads CAISHDNNEQFF. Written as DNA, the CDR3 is TGTGCCATCAGTCACGACAACAATGAGCAGTTCTTC.